The 5 T cell receptor beta chains below come from one sample, sequenced in a study of blood T cell repertoires in COVID-19. Using immunoSEQ multiplex PCR, the repertoire was profiled, and TCRdb retains in-frame clones only, with some absent. This table has around 260,000 clones, 83% appearing once. What was sequenced was peripheral blood. These receptors originate from a woman aged 45-65 years who had recovered from COVID-19.

J is TRBJ1-6 and V is TRBV29-1; a possible D gene is TRBD1 (6 bases). V gave up 5 bases and J gave up 9 bases, with 14 bases separating them. This CDR3 is built from 13 residues. Per germline, CDR1 SQVTM and CDR2 ANQGSEA. CDR3: CSVLRTDFSPLHF. The CDR3 DNA sequence: TGCAGCGTTCTAAGGACAGATTTTTCACCCCTCCACTTT.

This sequence joins TRBV29-1 and TRBJ1-3, with unresolved D. CDR1 and CDR2 from the germline V gene are SQVTM and ANQGSEA. The CDR3 totals 13 residues. V was shortened by 4 bases and J by 0 bases, with 7 bases between the two germline ends. CDR3 nucleotides: TGCAGCGTTGGCAGATCCTCTGGAAACACCATATATTTT. The encoded protein is CSVGRSSGNTIYF.

In DNA form, the CDR3 reads TGTGCCAGCAGCCAACACGGCGGGTCCTGGCGGGTCCTCAACACAGATACGCAGTATTTT. It yields the protein CASSQHGGSWRVLNTDTQYF. V and J are TRBV4-2 and TRBJ2-3; D might be TRBD2 (5 bases). This CDR3 is 20 amino acids long. Germline CDR1 LGHNA, CDR2 YNFKEQ. Trimming stripped 2 bases from V and 2 bases from J, with 26 bases between.

The chain has TRBV7-9 and TRBJ1-5; 10 positions agree with TRBD1. There are 15 residues in the CDR3. J gave up 4 bases and V 5 bases, and 5 bases lay outside the gene matches. Germline assignment: CDR1 SEHNR and CDR2 FQNEAQ (reference sequence). The CDR3 spells CASSPGTGENQPQHF. CDR3 nucleotide sequence: TGTGCCAGCAGCCCTGGGACAGGGGAAAATCAGCCCCAGCATTTT.

The chain carries TRBV18 and TRBJ2-7; no clear D. This CDR3 region has 13 residues. Germline V gene sequence: CDR1 KGHSH, CDR2 LQKENI. The V end lost 6 bases, the J end lost 3 bases, and 12 bases lay between the germline ends. CDR3 region: CASSPIPSYEQYF. The DNA for the CDR3 is TGTGCCAGCTCCCCAATCCCTAGCTACGAGCAGTACTTC.